This T cell receptor (beta chain) was sequenced during a study of T cell changes during pregnancy in multiple sclerosis. Data came from immunoSEQ multiplex PCR; TCRdb stores just in-frame clones and leaves some out. This sample has fewer than 150,000 clones, with 90% to 96% found just once. V was pared by 4 bases and J by 5 bases, with 13 bases between. This CDR3 has 14 amino acids. CDR1 and CDR2 (germline): MNHNS, SASEGT. The sequence came from a female donor with multiple sclerosis, enrolled in a pregnancy study. J is TRBJ2-3 and V is TRBV6-1, with D possibly being TRBD2 (6 bases). This specimen was peripheral blood, taken after pregnancy. DNA for the CDR3: TGTGCCAGCAGTGTCACTAGCTCGGAAGATACGCAGTATTTT. Translated, it gives CASSVTSSEDTQYF.